This T cell receptor beta chain was retrieved from a study of cytomegalovirus exposure and HLA in healthy donors. Study-level points and caveats: TCR beta V- and J-gene trimming was later associated with a missense DCLRE1C variant. Association with HLA alleles at 0.05 false discovery rate was found for roughly 17,000 TCR beta sequences in a later analysis.

It was with 60 Vbeta and 13 Jbeta primers that the PCR ran. TCRdb's table, derived via immunoSEQ multiplex PCR, lists solely in-frame clones and lacks some. This table holds 30,000 to 45,000 clones, roughly 85% found once. With respect to this clone: The target antigen is unknown.

J lost 7 bases, V lost 7 bases, and 10 bases had no gene match. The CDR3 consists of 14 residues. Looked up from germline, CDR1 is SNHLY and CDR2 is FYNNEI. The sample was PBMCs. V gene TRBV2 combines with J gene TRBJ1-2; 9 bases align to TRBD1. The TCR originated in a woman aged 40 to 55 in good health and CMV-seropositive. The CDR3 DNA follows: TGTGCCAGCATGCGGACAGGGGAATTTGTTGGCTACACCTTC. Protein product: CASMRTGEFVGYTF.